This T cell receptor (beta chain) was sequenced during a study of siplizumab effects on memory and regulatory T cells. Study results and caveats: Most proliferating CD4+ or CD8+ clones, roughly 80-96%, had no naive or memory assignment. Naive T cells were seemingly more diverse than memory cells, and major contributions to the alloresponse seemed to be made by them. In the presence of siplizumab, alloreactive sequences traceable to unstimulated CD4+ memory cells were significantly reduced.

Per sample, around 91,000 TCR templates were assayed. TCRdb's copy holds only in-frame clones and misses some; the assay was immunoSEQ multiplex PCR. Of about 120,000 clones listed, approximately 94% were seen once; the top ten hold roughly 1.7%. On this clone: Its specificity is not known.

The sample taken for sequencing was non-Treg CD4+ T cells sorted from blood. The TCR comes from a human donor in good health.

Written as DNA, the CDR3 is TGTGCCATCAGTGGGGGCCCAGAGACCCAGTACTTC. This sequence encodes CAISGGPETQYF. This chain connects TRBV10-3 to TRBJ2-5; a weak D match, TRBD1 (5 bases). V lost 4 bases and J 4 bases, leaving 7 bases between the germline ends. Germline CDR1 is ENHRY and CDR2 is SYGVKD. CDR3 length: 12 residues.